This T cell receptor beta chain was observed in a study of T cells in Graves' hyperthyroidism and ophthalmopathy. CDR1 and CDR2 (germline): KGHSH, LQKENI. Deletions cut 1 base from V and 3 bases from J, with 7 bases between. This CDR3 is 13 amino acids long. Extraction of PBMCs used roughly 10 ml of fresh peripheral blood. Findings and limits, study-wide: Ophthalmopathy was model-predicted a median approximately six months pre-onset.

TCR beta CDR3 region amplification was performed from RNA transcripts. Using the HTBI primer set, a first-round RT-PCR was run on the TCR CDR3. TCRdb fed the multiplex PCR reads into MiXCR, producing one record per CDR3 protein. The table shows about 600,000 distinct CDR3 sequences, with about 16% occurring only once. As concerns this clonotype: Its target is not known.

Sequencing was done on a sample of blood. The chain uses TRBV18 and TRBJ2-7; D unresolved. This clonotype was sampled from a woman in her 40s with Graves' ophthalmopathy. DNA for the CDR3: TGTGCCAGCTCACCACAAGATCTCTACGAGCAGTACTTC. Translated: CASSPQDLYEQYF.